The next 32 T cell receptor beta chains were all read from a single sample in a study of blood T cell repertoires in COVID-19 (dated by TCRdb to 2019 to 2021). Library preparation used the immunoSEQ multiplex PCR assay. Here the immuneACCESS table is served through TCRdb, limited to in-frame sequences with V and J called. Missing clones are a known gap in these copies; in checked studies unresolved V genes cover under half, and the rest lacks a known reason. Counted in this sample were 200,000 to 250,000 clones; around 87% of them appeared once. The top ten constitute roughly 10% of the sample. Sequencing input: peripheral blood. These receptors were collected from a woman between 45 and 60 years old with COVID-19, enrolled during active disease.

This clone was recorded once. V gene TRBV18 combines with J gene TRBJ1-1; TRBD1 matches 9 bases. V lost 3 bases, J lost 4 bases, and 9 bases stayed unmatched. Germline CDR1 reads KGHSH; CDR2 reads LQKENI. This CDR3 contains 16 residues. Written as DNA, the CDR3 is TGTGCCAGCTCACCTGGGACAGGGTTTCTGGCCACTGAAGCTTTCTTT. As protein: CASSPGTGFLATEAFF.

The V and J genes are TRBV5-6 and TRBJ2-3; TRBD1 agrees at 10 bases. J was trimmed by 4 bases and V by 4 bases; bases with no gene match: 6. This CDR3 is built from 15 residues. Germline CDR1 and CDR2: SGHDT and YYEEEE. The DNA for the CDR3 is TGTGCCAGCAGCCCCCCGGGACAGGGGTCAGATACGCAGTATTTT. Amino acid sequence: CASSPPGQGSDTQYF.

V and J are TRBV5-6 and TRBJ2-5, with TRBD1 matching 7 bases. The CDR3 contains 16 residues. Unmatched junction bases numbered 10, after V lost 3 bases and J lost 2 bases. Germline V gene lookup returns CDR1 SGHDT and CDR2 YYEEEE. The CDR3 region is CASSSERQGLQETQYF. In DNA form, the CDR3 reads TGTGCCAGCAGCTCCGAGCGACAGGGATTACAAGAGACCCAGTACTTC.

This chain uses TRBV6-2 or TRBV6-3 with TRBJ2-7; 8 bases align to TRBD1. Germline values: CDR1 MNHEY, CDR2 SVGEGT. The CDR3 sequence is 16 residues long. V lost 6 bases and J lost 2; bases outside the gene matches: 12. The CDR3 here is CASSLTPGQATYEQYF. CDR3 DNA sequence: TGTGCCAGCAGCCTCACCCCGGGACAGGCGACCTACGAGCAGTACTTC.

V gene TRBV10-1 combines with J gene TRBJ2-1; D is undetermined. The CDR3 spans 15 residues. The V end was cut by 2 bases, the J end by 4 bases, with 12 bases between. Germline V CDR1 and CDR2: WNHNN, SYGVQD (reference sequence). DNA for the CDR3: TGCGCCAGCAGTGAGAGGCTAGGAGAGTACAATGAGCAGTTCTTC. Protein sequence: CASSERLGEYNEQFF.

V is TRBV4-1 and J is TRBJ2-5; 9 nucleotides match TRBD2. The germline V gene has CDR1 MGHRA and CDR2 YSYEKL. The CDR3 has 17 amino acids. V gave up 0 bases and J gave up 4 bases; unmatched junction bases: 9. The CDR3 nucleotides read TGCGCCAGCAGCCAAGATCTGGAGCGGGGGGAACCAGAGACCCAGTACTTC. Amino acid sequence: CASSQDLERGEPETQYF.

The V gene is TRBV19, the J gene TRBJ1-2, with 7 bases fitting TRBD1. Germline V lookup: CDR1 LNHDA, CDR2 SQIVND (reference sequence). CDR3 length equals 13 residues. V was pared by 4 bases and J by 6 bases, with 5 bases of the junction left unmatched. The chain's CDR3 is CASSKGAKDGYTF. CDR3 DNA: TGTGCCAGTAGTAAGGGGGCGAAGGATGGCTACACCTTC.

The chain employs TRBV10-3 and TRBJ2-1, with D tentatively TRBD2 (7 bases). Deletions cut 11 bases from V and 2 bases from J, with 16 bases between. The CDR3 is 14 residues long. Germline V gene data show CDR1 as ENHRY and CDR2 as SYGVKD. The CDR3 here is CASRRGGTYNEQFF. The CDR3 nucleotides are TGTGCCTCCCGGAGGGGGGGGACCTACAATGAGCAGTTCTTC.

The V and J genes are TRBV19 and TRBJ1-2; 8 bases fit TRBD1. V was pared by 5 bases and J by 4 bases, with 9 bases of the junction left unmatched. The CDR3 sequence is 15 residues long. The V gene's germline CDR1 is LNHDA and CDR2 SQIVND (reference sequence). The CDR3 spells CASSPYPDRGYGYTF. The CDR3 nucleotides read TGTGCCAGTAGTCCATACCCCGACAGGGGCTATGGCTACACCTTC.

The genes are TRBV7-2 and TRBJ1-3; D may be TRBD1 (5 bases). The V gene's germline CDR1 is SGHTA and CDR2 FQGNSA. V gave up 5 bases and J gave up 4 bases, with 15 bases separating them. This CDR3 region has 15 residues. The CDR3 nucleotides read TGTGCCAGCAGCCCGCCCGGGGGGGAGGGAAACACCATATATTTT. Translation: CASSPPGGEGNTIYF.

Comment on this clone: The same CDR3 can be traced to other DNA sequences in this sample. For the CDR3, the DNA is TGTGCCAGCAGTGATGGGGCTTCTGGAAACACCATATATTTT. Translation: CASSDGASGNTIYF. The chain links TRBV6-1 to TRBJ1-3, with D tentatively TRBD1 (5 bases). The CDR3 runs 14 residues. From germline, CDR1 is MNHNS and CDR2 SASEGT. V shed 3 bases and J shed 1 base, with 7 bases lying between them.

J is TRBJ1-1 and V is TRBV13; 7 nucleotides match TRBD1. The ends lost 5 bases at V and 0 bases at J; junction bases unmatched: 6. The CDR3 extends over 15 amino acids. CDR1 is PRHDT and CDR2 is FYEKMQ in the germline V gene (reference sequence). The CDR3 bases are TGTGCCAGCAGCACGGGACAGAGCATGAACACTGAAGCTTTCTTT. Residues: CASSTGQSMNTEAFF. The variable domain in full, with the rest retrieved from reference TRBV13 and TRBJ1-1, is AAGVIQSPRHLIKEKRETATLKCYPIPRHDTVYWYQQGPGQDPQFLISFYEKMQSDKGSIPDRFSAQQFSDYHSELNMSSLELGDSALYFCASSTGQSMNTEAFFGQGTRLTVV.

The V and J genes are TRBV19 and TRBJ1-1; a weak D match, TRBD1 (5 bases). Germline assignment: CDR1 LNHDA and CDR2 SQIVND (reference sequence). Trimming shortened V by 6 bases and J by 6 bases, and 14 bases separated the two germline ends. This CDR3 has 13 amino acids. CDR3: CASREGSYAEAFF. The CDR3 coding sequence is TGTGCCAGTAGGGAGGGGAGTTATGCTGAAGCTTTCTTT.

V usage is TRBV6-2 or TRBV6-3 and J usage is TRBJ2-3; possible D gene TRBD2, 5 bases. Germline CDR1 and CDR2: MNHEY and SVGEGT. The CDR3 has 17 residues. With 0 bases removed from V and 5 bases from J, the gap between germline ends came to 18 bases. This CDR3 reads CASSYSSRSREGDTQYF. In DNA, the CDR3 is TGTGCCAGCAGTTACTCGAGCCGGAGCCGAGAGGGAGATACGCAGTATTTT.

The rearrangement links TRBV9 to TRBJ1-1; D may be TRBD1 (5 bases). Germline loops: CDR1 SGDLS, CDR2 YYNGEE. The CDR3 covers 15 residues. Trimming removed 7 bases from V and 4 bases from J, with 20 bases in between. This chain's CDR3 is CASATVGGKGTEAFF. For the CDR3, the DNA is TGTGCCAGCGCTACGGTTGGGGGGAAAGGCACTGAAGCTTTCTTT.

This rearrangement joins TRBV10-3 to TRBJ1-2; D ambiguous. This CDR3 has 13 amino acids. V was clipped by 0 bases and J by 6 bases, with 8 bases between them. The germline CDR1 and CDR2 sequences are ENHRY and SYGVKD. The CDR3 protein is CAISESAINGYTF. The CDR3 DNA follows: TGTGCCATCAGTGAGTCAGCTATTAATGGCTACACCTTC.

This rearrangement joins TRBV6-6 to TRBJ1-1, with TRBD1 identical over 8 bases. Looked up from germline, CDR1 is MNHNY and CDR2 is SVGAGI (reference sequence). The CDR3 covers 14 residues. The junction had 6 bases not matched to a gene; V was cut back by 5 bases and J by 4 bases. CDR3: CASSTTGVATEAFF. CDR3 DNA: TGTGCCAGCAGTACGACAGGGGTGGCCACTGAAGCTTTCTTT.

The J gene is TRBJ2-5, the V gene TRBV18, with D perhaps TRBD1 (6 bases). This CDR3 has 14 residues. The V and J ends lost 2 bases and 5 bases respectively, with 12 bases between them. Per germline, CDR1 KGHSH and CDR2 LQKENI. CDR3 DNA: TGTGCCAGCTCACCAGGGGGCGTTTTCGAGACCCAGTACTTC. It is translated as CASSPGGVFETQYF.

The rearrangement joins TRBV5-8 to TRBJ1-2; tentatively, D is TRBD1 (6 bases). Germline assignment: CDR1 SGHTS and CDR2 YDEGEE. The CDR3 has 15 residues. The ends were cut back, 4 bases at V and 4 bases at J, with 17 bases in the middle. The DNA of the CDR3 is TGTGCCAGCAGCCCCCGGATTGGGGGCGCCTATGGCTACACCTTC. Amino acid sequence: CASSPRIGGAYGYTF. The full variable domain, in which reference TRBV5-8 and TRBJ1-2 provide the parts outside the CDR3, is EAGVTQSPTHLIKTRGQQATLRCSPISGHTSVYWYQQALGLGLQFLLWYDEGEERNRGNFPPRFSGRQFPNYSSELNVNALELEDSALYLCASSPRIGGAYGYTFGSGTRLTVV.

The rearrangement links TRBV4-1 to TRBJ1-2; a weak D match, TRBD1 (6 bases). The CDR3 is made up of 15 amino acids. Trimming removed 3 bases from V and 4 bases from J, with 15 bases in between. The germline V gene encodes CDR1 MGHRA and CDR2 YSYEKL. CDR3 region: CASSQLQGNPYGYTF. The CDR3 DNA reads TGCGCCAGCAGCCAGCTACAGGGAAACCCCTATGGCTACACCTTC.

The chain employs TRBV13 and TRBJ2-7; the D gene is possibly TRBD2 (6 bases). V gave up 2 bases and J gave up 2 bases, with 13 bases separating them. The germline CDR1 and CDR2 sequences are PRHDT and FYEKMQ (reference sequence). There are 15 residues in the CDR3. CDR3 protein: CASSLNGGATYEQYF. The CDR3 coding sequence is TGTGCCAGCAGCTTAAACGGCGGGGCCACCTACGAGCAGTACTTC. Supplemented by reference TRBV13 and TRBJ2-7, the full variable domain reads AAGVIQSPRHLIKEKRETATLKCYPIPRHDTVYWYQQGPGQDPQFLISFYEKMQSDKGSIPDRFSAQQFSDYHSELNMSSLELGDSALYFCASSLNGGATYEQYFGPGTRLTVT.

V gene TRBV2 combines with J gene TRBJ2-7, with TRBD1 identical over 8 bases. This CDR3 has 14 amino acids. Germline CDR1 and CDR2: SNHLY and FYNNEI. Losses at the gene ends were 5 bases for V and 3 bases for J; bases not matched to a gene: 6. This chain's CDR3 is CASSYDRGGYEQYV. The CDR3 bases are TGTGCCAGCAGTTACGACAGGGGAGGCTACGAGCAGTACGTC.

The chain couples TRBV19 to TRBJ2-1; tentatively, D is TRBD1 (6 bases). Germline CDR1 LNHDA, CDR2 SQIVND (reference sequence). Trimming removed 5 bases at V and 7 bases at J, with 15 bases between. This CDR3 region has 14 residues. The CDR3: CASSARQAGNEQFF. The CDR3 DNA reads as TGTGCCAGTAGTGCACGACAGGCCGGGAATGAGCAGTTCTTC.

The chain recombines TRBV5-4 with TRBJ2-5; no clear D gene. The germline V gene encodes CDR1 SGHNT and CDR2 YYREEE (reference sequence). Trimming cost V 2 bases and J 5 bases, with 4 bases left between them. This CDR3 has 11 amino acids. The CDR3, as DNA: TGTGCCAGCAGCTTTAGTGAGACCCAGTACTTC. Its translation: CASSFSETQYF.

The chain joins TRBV19 to TRBJ2-1; 8 nucleotides match TRBD1. Germline assignment: CDR1 LNHDA and CDR2 SQIVND (reference sequence). V lost 3 bases, J lost 6 bases, and 7 bases stayed unmatched. The CDR3 has 15 residues. The DNA of the CDR3 is TGTGCCAGTAGTATCGGACAGGGTCCCCCCAATGAGCAGTTCTTC. Translated: CASSIGQGPPNEQFF.

This clone has just a few counts. The chain recombines TRBV5-6 with TRBJ1-5, with unresolved D. This CDR3 region has 14 residues. Per the germline V gene, CDR1 is SGHDT and CDR2 is YYEEEE. Trimming removed 0 bases at V and 5 bases at J, with 9 bases between. For the CDR3, the DNA is TGTGCCAGCAGCTTGGCGCCACGAGATCAGCCCCAGCATTTT. It codes for CASSLAPRDQPQHF.

V usage is TRBV19 and J usage is TRBJ1-1; D might be TRBD1 (6 bases). V lost 3 bases and J 0 bases, leaving 8 bases between the germline ends. CDR1 and CDR2 (germline): LNHDA, SQIVND (reference sequence). The CDR3 spans 14 residues. In nucleotides, the CDR3 is TGTGCCAGTAGTATGCAGGGGATGAACACTGAAGCTTTCTTT. Encoded protein: CASSMQGMNTEAFF. The variable domain in full, with the rest retrieved from reference TRBV19 and TRBJ1-1, is DGGITQSPKYLFRKEGQNVTLSCEQNLNHDAMYWYRQDPGQGLRLIYYSQIVNDFQKGDIAEGYSVSREKKESFPLTVTSAQKNPTAFYLCASSMQGMNTEAFFGQGTRLTVV.

The chain couples TRBV11-3 to TRBJ2-7; weak D call: TRBD1 (6 bases). Germline V gene lookup returns CDR1 SGHNT and CDR2 YENEEA. The CDR3 sequence is 14 residues long. V lost 3 bases and J lost 6, with 15 bases in between. CDR3 nucleotides: TGTGCCAGCAGCTTTGTCAGGGGAATGGCCGAGCAGTACTTC. Encoded protein: CASSFVRGMAEQYF.

V and J are TRBV6-6 and TRBJ2-1; no definite D call. V shed 2 bases and J shed 7 bases, with 6 bases lying between them. This CDR3 has 12 amino acids. The germline V gene has CDR1 MNHNY and CDR2 SVGAGI (reference sequence). The CDR3 nucleotides are TGTGCCAGCAGTTACCCTTTAAATGAGCAGTTCTTC. Its protein product is CASSYPLNEQFF.

The gene calls are TRBV5-4 and TRBJ2-3; 7 bases map to TRBD1. Germline V lookup: CDR1 SGHNT, CDR2 YYREEE (reference sequence). V lost 0 bases to trimming and J lost 4 bases; unmatched junction nucleotides: 5. The CDR3 spans 15 residues. The CDR3 sequence is CASSLVRGFADTQYF. The CDR3 nucleotides are TGTGCCAGCAGCTTGGTCAGGGGGTTCGCAGATACGCAGTATTTT.

The CDR3 DNA reads TGTGCCAGCAGCCCCAGGGACAGAAGAAGCACAGATACGCAGTATTTT. Amino acid sequence: CASSPRDRRSTDTQYF. The chain carries TRBV7-2 and TRBJ2-3; TRBD1 agrees at 7 bases. Germline-derived CDR1 and CDR2 are SGHTA and FQGNSA. Trimming removed 5 bases from V and 0 bases from J; junction bases left unmatched: 8. The CDR3 runs to 16 residues.

The genes are TRBV19 and TRBJ1-5; D perhaps matches TRBD1 (5 bases). The CDR3 has 16 residues. Trimming removed 5 bases at V and 3 bases at J, with 17 bases between. Germline CDR1 reads LNHDA; CDR2 reads SQIVND (reference sequence). Here the CDR3 DNA reads TGTGCCAGTAGTTCTGTGGCTGGGACTCCCAATCAGCCCCAGCATTTT. Protein: CASSSVAGTPNQPQHF.